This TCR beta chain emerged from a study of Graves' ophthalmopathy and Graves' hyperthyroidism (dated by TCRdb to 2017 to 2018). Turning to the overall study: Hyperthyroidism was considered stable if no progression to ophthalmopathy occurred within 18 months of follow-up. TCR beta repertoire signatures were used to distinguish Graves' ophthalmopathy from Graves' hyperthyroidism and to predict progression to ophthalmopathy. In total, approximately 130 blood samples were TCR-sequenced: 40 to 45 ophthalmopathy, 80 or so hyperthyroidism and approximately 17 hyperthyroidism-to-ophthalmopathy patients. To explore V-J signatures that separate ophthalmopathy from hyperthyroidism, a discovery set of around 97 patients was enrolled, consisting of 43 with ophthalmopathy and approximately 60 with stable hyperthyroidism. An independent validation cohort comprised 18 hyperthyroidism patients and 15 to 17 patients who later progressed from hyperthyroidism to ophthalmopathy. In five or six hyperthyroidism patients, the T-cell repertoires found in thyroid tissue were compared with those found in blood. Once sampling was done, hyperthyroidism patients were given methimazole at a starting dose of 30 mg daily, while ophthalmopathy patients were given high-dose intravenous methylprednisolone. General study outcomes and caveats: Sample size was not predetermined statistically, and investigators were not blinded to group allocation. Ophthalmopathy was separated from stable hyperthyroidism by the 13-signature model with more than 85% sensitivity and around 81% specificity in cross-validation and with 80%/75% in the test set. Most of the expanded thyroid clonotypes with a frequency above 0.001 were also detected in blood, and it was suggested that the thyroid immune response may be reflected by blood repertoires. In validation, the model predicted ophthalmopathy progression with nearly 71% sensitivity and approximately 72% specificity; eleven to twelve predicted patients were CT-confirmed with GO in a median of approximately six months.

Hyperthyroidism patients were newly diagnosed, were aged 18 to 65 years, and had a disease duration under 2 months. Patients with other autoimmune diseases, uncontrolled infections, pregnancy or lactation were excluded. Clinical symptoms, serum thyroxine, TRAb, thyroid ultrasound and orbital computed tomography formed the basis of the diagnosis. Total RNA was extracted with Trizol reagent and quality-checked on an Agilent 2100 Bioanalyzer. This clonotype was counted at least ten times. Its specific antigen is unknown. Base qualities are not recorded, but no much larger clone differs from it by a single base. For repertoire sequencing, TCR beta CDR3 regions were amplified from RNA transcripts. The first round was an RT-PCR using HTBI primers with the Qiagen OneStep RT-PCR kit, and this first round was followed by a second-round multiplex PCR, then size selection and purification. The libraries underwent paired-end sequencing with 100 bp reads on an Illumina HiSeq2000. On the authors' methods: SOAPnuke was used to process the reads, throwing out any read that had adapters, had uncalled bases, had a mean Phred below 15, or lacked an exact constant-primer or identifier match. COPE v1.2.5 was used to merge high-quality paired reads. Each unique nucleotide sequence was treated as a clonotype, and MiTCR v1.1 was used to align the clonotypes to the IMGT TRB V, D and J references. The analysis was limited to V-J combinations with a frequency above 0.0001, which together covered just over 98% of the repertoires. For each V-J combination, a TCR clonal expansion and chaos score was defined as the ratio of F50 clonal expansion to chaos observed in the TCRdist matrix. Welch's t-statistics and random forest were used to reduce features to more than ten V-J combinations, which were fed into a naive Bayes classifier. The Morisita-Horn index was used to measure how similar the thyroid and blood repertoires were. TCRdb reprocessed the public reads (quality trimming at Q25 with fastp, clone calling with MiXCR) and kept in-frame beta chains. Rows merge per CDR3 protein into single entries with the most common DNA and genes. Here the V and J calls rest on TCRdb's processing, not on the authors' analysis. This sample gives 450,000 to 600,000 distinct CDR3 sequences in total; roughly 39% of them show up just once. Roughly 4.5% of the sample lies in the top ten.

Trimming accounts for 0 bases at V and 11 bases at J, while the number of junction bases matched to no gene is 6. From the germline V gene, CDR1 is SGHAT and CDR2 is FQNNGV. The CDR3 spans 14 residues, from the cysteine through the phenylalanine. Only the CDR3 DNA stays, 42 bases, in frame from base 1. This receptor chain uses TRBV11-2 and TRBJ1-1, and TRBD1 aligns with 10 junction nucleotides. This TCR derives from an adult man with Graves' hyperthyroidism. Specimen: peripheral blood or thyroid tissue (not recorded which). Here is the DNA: TGTGCCAGCAGCTTAGATACGGACAGGGGGAGGGCTTTCTTT. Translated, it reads CASSLDTDRGRAFF.